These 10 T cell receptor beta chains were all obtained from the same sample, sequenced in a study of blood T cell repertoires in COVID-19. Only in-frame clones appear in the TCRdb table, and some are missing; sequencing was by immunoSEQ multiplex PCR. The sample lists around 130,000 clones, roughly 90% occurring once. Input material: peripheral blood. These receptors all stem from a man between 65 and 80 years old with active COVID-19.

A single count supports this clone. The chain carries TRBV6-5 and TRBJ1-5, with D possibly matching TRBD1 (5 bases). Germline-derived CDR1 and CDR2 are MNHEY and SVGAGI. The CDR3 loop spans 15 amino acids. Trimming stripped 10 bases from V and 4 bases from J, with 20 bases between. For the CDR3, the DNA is TGTGCCACCACAGGACCTTTAGACGGAAATCAGCCCCAGCATTTT. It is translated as CATTGPLDGNQPQHF.

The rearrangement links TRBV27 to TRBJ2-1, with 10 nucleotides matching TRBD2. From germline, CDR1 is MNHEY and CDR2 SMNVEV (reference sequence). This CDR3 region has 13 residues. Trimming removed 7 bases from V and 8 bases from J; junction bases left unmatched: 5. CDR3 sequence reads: CASKKREGHEQFF. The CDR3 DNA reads TGTGCCAGCAAGAAGCGGGAGGGCCATGAGCAGTTCTTC.

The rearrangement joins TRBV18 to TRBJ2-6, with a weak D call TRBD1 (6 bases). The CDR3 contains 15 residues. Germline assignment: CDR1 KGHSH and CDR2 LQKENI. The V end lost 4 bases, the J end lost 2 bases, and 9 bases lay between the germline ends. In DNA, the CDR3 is TGTGCCAGCTCACTACAGGGTCCTGGGGCCAACGTCCTGACTTTC. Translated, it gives CASSLQGPGANVLTF.

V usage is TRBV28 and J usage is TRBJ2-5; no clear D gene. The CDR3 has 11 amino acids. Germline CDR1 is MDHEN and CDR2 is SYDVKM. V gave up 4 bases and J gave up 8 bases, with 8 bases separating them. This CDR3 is CASSSFPTQYF. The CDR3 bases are TGTGCCAGCAGTTCCTTTCCTACCCAGTACTTC.

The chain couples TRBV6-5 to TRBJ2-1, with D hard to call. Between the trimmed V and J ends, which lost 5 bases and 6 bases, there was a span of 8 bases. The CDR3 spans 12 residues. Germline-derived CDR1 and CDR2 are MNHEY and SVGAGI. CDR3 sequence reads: CASSNRGNEQFF. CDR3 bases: TGTGCCAGCAGTAATAGAGGCAATGAGCAGTTCTTC.

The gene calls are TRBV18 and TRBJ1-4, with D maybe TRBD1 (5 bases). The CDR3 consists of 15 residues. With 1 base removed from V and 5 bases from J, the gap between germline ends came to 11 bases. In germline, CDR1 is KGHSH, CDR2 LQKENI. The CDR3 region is CASSPQRGPNEKLFF. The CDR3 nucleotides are TGTGCCAGCTCACCACAGCGGGGCCCCAATGAAAAACTGTTTTTT.

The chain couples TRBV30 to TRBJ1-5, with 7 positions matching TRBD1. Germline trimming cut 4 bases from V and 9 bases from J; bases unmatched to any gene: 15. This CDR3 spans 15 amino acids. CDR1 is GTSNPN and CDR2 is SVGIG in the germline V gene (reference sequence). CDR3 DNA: TGTGCCTGGAACCCAAGGGGGCAGGTTAGTGGGCCCCAGCATTTT. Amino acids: CAWNPRGQVSGPQHF.

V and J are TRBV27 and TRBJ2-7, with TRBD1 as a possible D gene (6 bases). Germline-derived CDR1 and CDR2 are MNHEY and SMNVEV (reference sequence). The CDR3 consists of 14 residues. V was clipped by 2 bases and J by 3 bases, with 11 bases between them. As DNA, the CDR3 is TGTGCCAGCAGTTTAGGGGGCGGCCACTACGAGCAGTACTTC. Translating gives CASSLGGGHYEQYF.

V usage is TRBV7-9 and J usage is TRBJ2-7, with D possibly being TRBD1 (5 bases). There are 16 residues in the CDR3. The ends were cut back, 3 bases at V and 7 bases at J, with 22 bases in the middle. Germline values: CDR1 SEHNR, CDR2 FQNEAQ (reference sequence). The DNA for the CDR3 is TGTGCCAGCAGCTTTCTTGCGACAGCTAGGGTACGGGAGCAGTACTTC. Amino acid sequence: CASSFLATARVREQYF.

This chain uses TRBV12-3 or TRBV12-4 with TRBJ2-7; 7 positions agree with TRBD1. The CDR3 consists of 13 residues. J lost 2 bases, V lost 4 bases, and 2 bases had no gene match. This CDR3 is CASSWDRAYEQYF. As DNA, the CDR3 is TGTGCCAGCAGTTGGGACAGAGCCTACGAGCAGTACTTC.